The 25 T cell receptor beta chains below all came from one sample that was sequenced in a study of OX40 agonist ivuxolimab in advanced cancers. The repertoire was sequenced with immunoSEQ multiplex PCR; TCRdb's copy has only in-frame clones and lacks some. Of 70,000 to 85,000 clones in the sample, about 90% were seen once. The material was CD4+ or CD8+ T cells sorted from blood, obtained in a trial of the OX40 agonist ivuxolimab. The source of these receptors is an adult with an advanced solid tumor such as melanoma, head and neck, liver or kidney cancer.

CDR3 coding DNA: TGTGCCAGCTCGCCTTTAGCGGGTGTTGGGAACACTGAAGCTTTCTTT. Translating gives CASSPLAGVGNTEAFF. J is TRBJ1-1 and V is TRBV18; D is uncertain. The CDR3 contains 16 residues. Deletions cut 6 bases from V and 1 base from J, with 18 bases between. In germline, CDR1 is KGHSH, CDR2 LQKENI.

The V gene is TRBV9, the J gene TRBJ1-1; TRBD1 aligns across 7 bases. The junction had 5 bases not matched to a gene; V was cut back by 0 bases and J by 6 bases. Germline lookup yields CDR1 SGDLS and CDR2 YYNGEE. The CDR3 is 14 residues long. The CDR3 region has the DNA TGTGCCAGCAGCGTAGGACAGGGCTTGGCTGAAGCTTTCTTT. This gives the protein CASSVGQGLAEAFF.

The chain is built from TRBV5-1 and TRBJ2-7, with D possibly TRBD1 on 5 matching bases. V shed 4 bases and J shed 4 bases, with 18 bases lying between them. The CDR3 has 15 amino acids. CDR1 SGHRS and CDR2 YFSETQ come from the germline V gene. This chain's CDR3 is CASSPMGQGSYEQYF. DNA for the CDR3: TGCGCCAGCAGCCCCATGGGGCAGGGCTCATACGAGCAGTACTTC.

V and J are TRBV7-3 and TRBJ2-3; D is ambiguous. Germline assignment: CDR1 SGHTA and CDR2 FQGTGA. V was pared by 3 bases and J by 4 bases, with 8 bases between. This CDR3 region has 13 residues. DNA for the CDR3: TGTGCCAGCAGCTTCGACTTTTCAGATACGCAGTATTTT. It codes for CASSFDFSDTQYF.

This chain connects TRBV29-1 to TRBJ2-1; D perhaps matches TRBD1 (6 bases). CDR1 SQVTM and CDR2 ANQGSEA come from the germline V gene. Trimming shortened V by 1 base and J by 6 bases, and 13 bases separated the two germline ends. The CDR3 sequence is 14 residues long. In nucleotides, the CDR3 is TGCAGCGTTGAAGCCATAACAGGGATCAATGAGCAGTTCTTC. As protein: CSVEAITGINEQFF.

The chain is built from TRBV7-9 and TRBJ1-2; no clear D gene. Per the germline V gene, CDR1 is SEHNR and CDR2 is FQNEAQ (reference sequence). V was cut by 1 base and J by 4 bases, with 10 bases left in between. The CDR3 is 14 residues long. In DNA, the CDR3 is TGTGCCAGCAGCTTAGGGTCTCCGGTCTATGGCTACACCTTC. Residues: CASSLGSPVYGYTF.

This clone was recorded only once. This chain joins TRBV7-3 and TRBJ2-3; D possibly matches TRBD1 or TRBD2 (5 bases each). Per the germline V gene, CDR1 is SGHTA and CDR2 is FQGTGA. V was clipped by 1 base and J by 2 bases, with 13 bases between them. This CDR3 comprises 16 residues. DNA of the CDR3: TGTGCCAGCAGCTTAAGGGACCCAGAAGACACAGATACGCAGTATTTT. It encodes CASSLRDPEDTDTQYF.

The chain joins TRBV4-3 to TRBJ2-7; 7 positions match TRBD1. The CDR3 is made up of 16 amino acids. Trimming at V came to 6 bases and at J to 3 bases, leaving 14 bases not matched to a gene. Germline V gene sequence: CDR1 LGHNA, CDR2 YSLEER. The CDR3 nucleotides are TGCGCCAGCAGTCCCCGATTGACAGGGCTAGACTACGAGCAGTACTTC. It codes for CASSPRLTGLDYEQYF.

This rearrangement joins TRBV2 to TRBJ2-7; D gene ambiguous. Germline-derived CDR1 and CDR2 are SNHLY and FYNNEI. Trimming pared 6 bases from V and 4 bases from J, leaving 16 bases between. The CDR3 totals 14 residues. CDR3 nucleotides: TGTGCCAGCAGCCTTTCGATGGTGGGATACGAGCAGTACTTC. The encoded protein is CASSLSMVGYEQYF.

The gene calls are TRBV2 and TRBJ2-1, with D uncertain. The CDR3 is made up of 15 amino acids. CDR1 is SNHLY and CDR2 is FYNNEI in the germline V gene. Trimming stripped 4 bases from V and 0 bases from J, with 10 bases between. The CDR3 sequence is CASSVPESSYNEQFF. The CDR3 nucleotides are TGTGCCAGCAGTGTGCCTGAAAGCTCCTACAATGAGCAGTTCTTC.

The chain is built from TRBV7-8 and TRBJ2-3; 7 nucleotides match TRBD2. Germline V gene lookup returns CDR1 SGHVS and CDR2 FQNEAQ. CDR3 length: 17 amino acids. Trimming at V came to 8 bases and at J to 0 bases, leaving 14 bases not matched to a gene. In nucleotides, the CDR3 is TGTGCCAGCTCCCAGTTGATGTGGGAGGGCAGCACAGATACGCAGTATTTT. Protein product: CASSQLMWEGSTDTQYF.

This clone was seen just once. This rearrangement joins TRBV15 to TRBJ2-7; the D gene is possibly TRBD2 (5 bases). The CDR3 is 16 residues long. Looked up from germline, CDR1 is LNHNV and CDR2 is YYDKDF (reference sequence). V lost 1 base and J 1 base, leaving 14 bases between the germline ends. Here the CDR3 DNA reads TGTGCCACCAGCAGAGTTTGGGGAGAACTTTCCTACGAGCAGTACTTC. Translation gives CATSRVWGELSYEQYF.

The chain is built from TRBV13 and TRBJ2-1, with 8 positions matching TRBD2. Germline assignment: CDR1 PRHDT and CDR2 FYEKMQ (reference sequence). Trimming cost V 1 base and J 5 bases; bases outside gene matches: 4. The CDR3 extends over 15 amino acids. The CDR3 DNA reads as TGTGCCAGCAGCTTAGTGGTTAGCGGGAACAATGAGCAGTTCTTC. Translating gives CASSLVVSGNNEQFF.

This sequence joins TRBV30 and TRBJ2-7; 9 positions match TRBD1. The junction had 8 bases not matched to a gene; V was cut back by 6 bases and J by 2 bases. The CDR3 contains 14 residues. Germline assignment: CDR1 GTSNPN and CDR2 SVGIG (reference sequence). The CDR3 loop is CACLWGDRAYEQYF. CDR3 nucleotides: TGTGCCTGCCTTTGGGGGGACAGGGCCTACGAGCAGTACTTC.

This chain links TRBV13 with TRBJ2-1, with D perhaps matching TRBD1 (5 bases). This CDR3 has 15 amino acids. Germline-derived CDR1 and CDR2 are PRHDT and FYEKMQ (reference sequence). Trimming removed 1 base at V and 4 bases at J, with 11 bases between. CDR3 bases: TGTGCCAGCAGCTTAGAACAGGCGTTTTACAATGAGCAGTTCTTC. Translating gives CASSLEQAFYNEQFF.

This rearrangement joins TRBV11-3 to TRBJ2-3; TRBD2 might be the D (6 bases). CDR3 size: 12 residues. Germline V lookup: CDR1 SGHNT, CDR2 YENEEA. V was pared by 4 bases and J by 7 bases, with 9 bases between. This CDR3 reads CASSSSANTQYF. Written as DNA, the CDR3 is TGTGCCAGCAGCTCTAGCGCAAATACGCAGTATTTT.

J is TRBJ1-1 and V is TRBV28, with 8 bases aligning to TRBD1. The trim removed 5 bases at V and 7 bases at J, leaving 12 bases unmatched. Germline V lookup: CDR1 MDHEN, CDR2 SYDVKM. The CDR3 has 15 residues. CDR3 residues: CASSLPPRGLSEAFF. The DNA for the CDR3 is TGTGCCAGCAGTCTACCCCCCAGGGGGCTGAGTGAAGCTTTCTTT. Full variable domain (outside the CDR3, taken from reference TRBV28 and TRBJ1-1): DVKVTQSSRYLVKRTGEKVFLECVQDMDHENMFWYRQDPGLGLRLIYFSYDVKMKEKGDIPEGYSVSREKKERFSLILESASTNQTSMYLCASSLPPRGLSEAFFGQGTRLTVV.

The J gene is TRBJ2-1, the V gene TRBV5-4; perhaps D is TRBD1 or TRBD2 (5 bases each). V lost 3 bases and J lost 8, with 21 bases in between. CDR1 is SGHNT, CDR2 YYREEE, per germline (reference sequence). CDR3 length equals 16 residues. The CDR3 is CASSSSPGPTGYEQFF. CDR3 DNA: TGTGCCAGCAGCTCGTCCCCGGGACCTACGGGTTATGAGCAGTTCTTC.

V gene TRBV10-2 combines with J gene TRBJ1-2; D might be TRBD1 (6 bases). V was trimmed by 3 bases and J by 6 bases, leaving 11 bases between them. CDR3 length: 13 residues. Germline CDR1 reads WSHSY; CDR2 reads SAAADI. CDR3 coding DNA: TGCGCCAGCAGTGATGGGGGGCGGCATGGCTACACCTTC. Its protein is CASSDGGRHGYTF.

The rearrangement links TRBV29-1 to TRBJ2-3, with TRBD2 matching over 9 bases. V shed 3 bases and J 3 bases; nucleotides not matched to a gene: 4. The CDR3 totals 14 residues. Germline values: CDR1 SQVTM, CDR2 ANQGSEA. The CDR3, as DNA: TGCAGCGTTGAGGGGACTAGCACAACAGATACGCAGTATTTT. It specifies CSVEGTSTTDTQYF.

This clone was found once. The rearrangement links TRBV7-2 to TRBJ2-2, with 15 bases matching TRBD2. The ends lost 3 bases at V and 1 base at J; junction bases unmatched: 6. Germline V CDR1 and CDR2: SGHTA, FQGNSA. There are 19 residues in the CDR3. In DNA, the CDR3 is TGTGCCAGCAGCTTTCCCCTGGGACTAGCGGGAGGGAACACCGGGGAGCTGTTTTTT. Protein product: CASSFPLGLAGGNTGELFF.

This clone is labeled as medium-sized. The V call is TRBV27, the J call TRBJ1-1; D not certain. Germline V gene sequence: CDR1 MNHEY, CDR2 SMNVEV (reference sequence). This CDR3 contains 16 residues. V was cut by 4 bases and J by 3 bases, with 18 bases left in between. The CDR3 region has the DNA TGTGCCAGCAGTTCTAGCAGGAGGGATCGGGACACTGAAGCTTTCTTT. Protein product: CASSSSRRDRDTEAFF.

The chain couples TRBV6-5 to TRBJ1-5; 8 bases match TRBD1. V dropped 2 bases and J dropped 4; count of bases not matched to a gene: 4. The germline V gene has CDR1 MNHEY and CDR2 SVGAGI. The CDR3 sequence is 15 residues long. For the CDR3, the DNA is TGTGCCAGCAGTTACGGGACAGGAGAGAATCAGCCCCAGCATTTT. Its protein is CASSYGTGENQPQHF.

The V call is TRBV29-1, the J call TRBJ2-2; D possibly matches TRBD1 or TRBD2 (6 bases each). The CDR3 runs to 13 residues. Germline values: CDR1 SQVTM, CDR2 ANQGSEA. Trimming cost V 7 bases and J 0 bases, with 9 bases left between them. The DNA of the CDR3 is TGCAGCGGCGGGACATCGAACACCGGGGAGCTGTTTTTT. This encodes CSGGTSNTGELFF.

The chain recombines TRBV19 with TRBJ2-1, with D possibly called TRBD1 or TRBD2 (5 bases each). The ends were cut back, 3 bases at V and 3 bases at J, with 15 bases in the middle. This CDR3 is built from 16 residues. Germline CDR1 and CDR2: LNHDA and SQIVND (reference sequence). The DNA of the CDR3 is TGTGCCAGTAGTATCGGAATGGGACCCCGCTACAATGAGCAGTTCTTC. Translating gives CASSIGMGPRYNEQFF.